The clone carrying this T cell receptor (beta chain) has a handful of counts. As handled by the study authors: Estimates of nucleated cell counts were drawn from the amplification of reference gene primers. This table comes from immunoSEQ multiplex PCR, and its TCRdb copy is limited to in-frame clones, with some not included. V, J and clone size are those of that table, while D and trimming were read from the DNA. The sample lists about 160,000 clones, 70% to 90% occurring once. The ends were cut back, 5 bases at V and 4 bases at J, with 6 bases in the middle. Germline CDR1 is MNHEY and CDR2 is SMNVEV (reference sequence). The CDR3 has 12 residues. This sample was included in a study of blood T cell repertoires in COVID-19. Across the study: Donors in the United States, Italy and Spain gave samples during acute or convalescent COVID-19.

This sequence originates from a man aged 35-49 years with acute or convalescent COVID-19. The chain is built from TRBV27 and TRBJ1-5; D is unresolved. Source material: peripheral blood. Here the CDR3 reads CASSPPNQPQHF. CDR3 DNA sequence: TGTGCCAGCAGTCCCCCAAATCAGCCCCAGCATTTT.